Shown below are 14 T cell receptor beta chains from a single sample sequenced in a study of blood T cell repertoires in COVID-19. TCRdb's table, derived via immunoSEQ multiplex PCR, lists solely in-frame clones and lacks some. The repertoire holds about 500,000 clones, about 85% seen once, with 0.7% in the top ten. The specimen was PBMCs or T cells enriched from blood (not recorded which). These receptors were obtained from a woman aged 18-30 years who had recovered from COVID-19.

V is TRBV11-2 and J is TRBJ1-1, with D maybe TRBD1 (6 bases). The V gene lost 0 bases and the J gene lost 1 base, with 15 bases spanning the gap. This CDR3 has 17 amino acids. Germline V CDR1 and CDR2: SGHAT, FQNNGV. CDR3 sequence (DNA): TGTGCCAGCAGCTTAGAAGACGGACAGTTTTGGAACACTGAAGCTTTCTTT. It encodes CASSLEDGQFWNTEAFF.

The chain couples TRBV7-9 to TRBJ2-7, with 9 bases lining up with TRBD1. The CDR3 loop spans 14 amino acids. The V segment lost 5 bases and the J segment 0 bases; nucleotides outside the gene matches: 2. Germline CDR1 and CDR2: SEHNR and FQNEAQ (reference sequence). As DNA, the CDR3 is TGTGCCAGCAGCGGGGACAGGGTCTCCTACGAGCAGTACTTC. This gives the protein CASSGDRVSYEQYF.

The gene calls are TRBV9 and TRBJ1-6; D unclear. CDR1 and CDR2 (germline): SGDLS, YYNGEE. Deletions cut 3 bases from V and 4 bases from J, with 8 bases between. The length of the CDR3 is 14 residues. CDR3 sequence reads: CASSGAPYNSPLHF. The CDR3 region has the DNA TGTGCCAGCAGCGGGGCACCTTATAATTCACCCCTCCACTTT.

V is TRBV4-1 and J is TRBJ1-5, with 8 bases that match TRBD1. Losses at the gene ends were 0 bases for V and 5 bases for J; bases not matched to a gene: 6. The CDR3 has 16 amino acids. Per germline, CDR1 MGHRA and CDR2 YSYEKL. DNA of the CDR3: TGCGCCAGCAGCCAAGAGGAGGACAGGGATTATCAGCCCCAGCATTTT. It yields the protein CASSQEEDRDYQPQHF.

The rearrangement links TRBV18 to TRBJ1-6; 9 positions match TRBD1. With 3 bases clipped from V and 7 bases from J, the junction kept 4 bases outside the gene matches. Germline V gene data show CDR1 as KGHSH and CDR2 as LQKENI. This CDR3 spans 15 amino acids. In DNA, the CDR3 is TGTGCCAGCTCACCGGCCGGGACAGGGAATTCACCCCTCCACTTT. Translated: CASSPAGTGNSPLHF.

The sample holds a few counts of this clone. The genes are TRBV6-5 and TRBJ2-1; no clear D. Between the trimmed V and J ends, which lost 5 bases and 0 bases, there was a span of 11 bases. The length of the CDR3 is 15 residues. Per germline, CDR1 MNHEY and CDR2 SVGAGI. The CDR3 coding sequence is TGTGCCAGCAGTCTTGACTGGAGCTCCTACAATGAGCAGTTCTTC. Amino acids: CASSLDWSSYNEQFF.

This clone occurred once. J is TRBJ2-5 and V is TRBV5-4, with D tentatively TRBD1 (6 bases). The ends were cut back, 4 bases at V and 7 bases at J, with 8 bases in the middle. The CDR3 is made up of 11 amino acids. Germline CDR1 SGHNT, CDR2 YYREEE (reference sequence). The CDR3 sequence: CASSKGGTQYF. The CDR3 DNA sequence: TGTGCCAGCAGCAAAGGGGGGACCCAGTACTTC.

The J gene is TRBJ2-2, the V gene TRBV3-1 (or the pseudogene TRBV3-2), with 8 bases lining up with TRBD2. Trimming at V came to 1 base and at J to 3 bases, leaving 10 bases not matched to a gene. Germline CDR1 and CDR2: LGHDT and YNNKEL (reference sequence). The CDR3 loop spans 18 amino acids. As DNA, the CDR3 is TGTGCCAGCAGCCAAGGGTTTTTCGGGGGGGGCGACACCGGGGAGCTGTTTTTT. Its protein is CASSQGFFGGGDTGELFF.

Only a few counts were recorded for this clone. This chain uses TRBV6-5 with TRBJ1-2; 8 bases are a match to TRBD1. From germline, CDR1 is MNHEY and CDR2 SVGAGI. The CDR3 has 15 residues. V shed 2 bases, J shed 5 bases, and the junction held 7 bases outside the gene matches. In nucleotides, the CDR3 is TGTGCCAGCAGTTACGTTGCAGGGGGCCTATATGGCTACACCTTC. Protein product: CASSYVAGGLYGYTF.

The chain links TRBV29-1 to TRBJ1-2; TRBD1 matches at 7 bases. This CDR3 region has 14 residues. Germline lookup yields CDR1 SQVTM and CDR2 ANQGSEA. V lost 5 bases to trimming and J lost 8 bases; unmatched junction nucleotides: 14. The CDR3 sequence is CSVWHRGTAGGYTF. DNA of the CDR3: TGCAGCGTTTGGCACAGGGGAACAGCAGGAGGCTACACCTTC. Complete variable domain (other parts from reference TRBV29-1 and TRBJ1-2): SAVISQKPSRDICQRGTSLTIQCQVDSQVTMMFWYRQQPGQSLTLIATANQGSEATYESGFVIDKFPISRPNLTFSTLTVSNMSPEDSSIYLCSVWHRGTAGGYTFGSGTRLTVV.

The chain combines TRBV16 with TRBJ1-2; D unresolved. The CDR3 runs 13 residues. From germline, CDR1 is KGHSY and CDR2 FQNENV. V shed 3 bases and J shed 2 bases, with 7 bases lying between them. The CDR3 protein is CASSQYKNYGYTF. The CDR3 nucleotides are TGTGCCAGCAGCCAGTACAAGAACTATGGCTACACCTTC.

The V call is TRBV19, the J call TRBJ1-1, with D possibly being TRBD1 (5 bases). The V end was cut by 4 bases, the J end by 1 base, with 7 bases between. Germline CDR1 and CDR2: LNHDA and SQIVND (reference sequence). This CDR3 region has 13 residues. Here the CDR3 reads CASSSQGNTEAFF. In nucleotides, the CDR3 is TGTGCCAGTAGTAGCCAGGGGAACACTGAAGCTTTCTTT.

The CDR3 sequence is CASSLEIQINEQFF. DNA for the CDR3: TGTGCCAGCAGCTTAGAGATCCAGATCAATGAGCAGTTCTTC. This rearrangement joins TRBV11-2 to TRBJ2-1; D is unresolved. The germline CDR1 and CDR2 sequences are SGHAT and FQNNGV. The CDR3 runs 14 residues. Trimming cost V 0 bases and J 6 bases, with 9 bases left between them.

The chain combines TRBV27 with TRBJ1-1; a weak D match, TRBD1 (6 bases). There are 13 residues in the CDR3. Germline-derived CDR1 and CDR2 are MNHEY and SMNVEV (reference sequence). V was clipped by 7 bases and J by 5 bases, with 14 bases between them. The CDR3 bases are TGTGCCAGCACCACGGTCACAGGGACTGAAGCTTTCTTT. This translates into CASTTVTGTEAFF.